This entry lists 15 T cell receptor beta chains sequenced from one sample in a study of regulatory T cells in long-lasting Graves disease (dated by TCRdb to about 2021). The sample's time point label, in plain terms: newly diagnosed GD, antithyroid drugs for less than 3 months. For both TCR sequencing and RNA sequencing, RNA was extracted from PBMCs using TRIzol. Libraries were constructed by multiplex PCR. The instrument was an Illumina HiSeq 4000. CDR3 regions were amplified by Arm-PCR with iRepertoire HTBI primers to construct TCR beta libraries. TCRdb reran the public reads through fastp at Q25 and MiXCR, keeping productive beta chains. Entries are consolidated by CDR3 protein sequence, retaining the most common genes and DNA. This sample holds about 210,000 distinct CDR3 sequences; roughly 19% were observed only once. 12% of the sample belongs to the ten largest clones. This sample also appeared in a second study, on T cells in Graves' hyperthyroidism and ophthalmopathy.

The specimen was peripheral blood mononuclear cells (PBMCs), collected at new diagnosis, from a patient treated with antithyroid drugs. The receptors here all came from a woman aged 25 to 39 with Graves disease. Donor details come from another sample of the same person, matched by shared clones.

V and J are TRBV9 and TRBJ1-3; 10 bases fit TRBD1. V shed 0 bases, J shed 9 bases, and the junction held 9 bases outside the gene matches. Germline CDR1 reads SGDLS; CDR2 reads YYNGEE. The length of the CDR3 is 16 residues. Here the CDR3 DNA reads TGTGCCAGCAGCGTAGCTACGGGACAGGGGAGTACCACCATATATTTT. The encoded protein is CASSVATGQGSTTIYF.

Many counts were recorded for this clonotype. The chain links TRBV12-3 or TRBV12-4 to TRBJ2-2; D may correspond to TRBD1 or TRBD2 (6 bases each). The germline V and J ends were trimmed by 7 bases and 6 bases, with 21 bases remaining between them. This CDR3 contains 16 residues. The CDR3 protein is CASTSFVWRGAGELFF. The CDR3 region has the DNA TGTGCCAGCACCTCGTTTGTATGGAGGGGGGCCGGGGAGCTGTTTTTT.

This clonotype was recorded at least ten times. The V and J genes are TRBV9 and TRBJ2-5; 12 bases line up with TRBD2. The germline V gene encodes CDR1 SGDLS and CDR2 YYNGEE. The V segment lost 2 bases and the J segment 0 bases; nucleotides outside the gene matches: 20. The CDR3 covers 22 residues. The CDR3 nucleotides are TGTGCCAGCAGCGTTTACGGAGCCCCAACTGGACTAGCGGGGATTTACCAAGAGACCCAGTACTTC. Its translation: CASSVYGAPTGLAGIYQETQYF.

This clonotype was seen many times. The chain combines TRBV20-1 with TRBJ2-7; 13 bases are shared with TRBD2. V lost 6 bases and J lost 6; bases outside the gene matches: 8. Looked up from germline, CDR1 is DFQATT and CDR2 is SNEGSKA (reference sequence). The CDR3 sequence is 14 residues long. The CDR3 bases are TGCAGTGCCCCGGGACTAGCGGGACCGAGCGAGCAGTACTTC. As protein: CSAPGLAGPSEQYF.

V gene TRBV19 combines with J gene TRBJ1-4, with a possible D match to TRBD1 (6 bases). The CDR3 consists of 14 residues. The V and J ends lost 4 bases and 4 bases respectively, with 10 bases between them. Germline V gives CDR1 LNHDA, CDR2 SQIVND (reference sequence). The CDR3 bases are TGTGCCAGTAGTACGGGACAAGTTAATGAAAAACTGTTTTTT. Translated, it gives CASSTGQVNEKLFF.

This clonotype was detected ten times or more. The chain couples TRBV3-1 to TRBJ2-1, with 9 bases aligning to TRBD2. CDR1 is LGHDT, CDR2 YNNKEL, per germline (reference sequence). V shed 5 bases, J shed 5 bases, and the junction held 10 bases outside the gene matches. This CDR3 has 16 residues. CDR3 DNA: TGTGCCAGCAGCTATAGTTTAGCGGGGGTGAACAATGAGCAGTTCTTC. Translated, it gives CASSYSLAGVNNEQFF.

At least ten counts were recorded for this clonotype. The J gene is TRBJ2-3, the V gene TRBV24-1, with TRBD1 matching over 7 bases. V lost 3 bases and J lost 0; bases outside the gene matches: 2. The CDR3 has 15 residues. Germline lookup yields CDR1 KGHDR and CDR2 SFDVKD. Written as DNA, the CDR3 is TGTGCCACCAGTGATCCGGGACAGAGCACAGATACGCAGTATTTT. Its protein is CATSDPGQSTDTQYF.

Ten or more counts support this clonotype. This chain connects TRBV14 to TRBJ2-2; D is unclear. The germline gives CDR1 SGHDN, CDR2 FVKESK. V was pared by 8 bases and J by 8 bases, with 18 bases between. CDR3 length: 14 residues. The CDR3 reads CASRLVRDRGELFF. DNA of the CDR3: TGTGCCAGCCGACTCGTCCGAGATCGGGGGGAGCTGTTTTTT.

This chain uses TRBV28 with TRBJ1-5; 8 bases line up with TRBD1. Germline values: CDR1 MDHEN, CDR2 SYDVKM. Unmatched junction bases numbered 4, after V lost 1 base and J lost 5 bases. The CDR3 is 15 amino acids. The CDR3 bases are TGTGCCAGCAGTTTATCTGTACAGGGGGATCAGCCCCAGCATTTT. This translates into CASSLSVQGDQPQHF.

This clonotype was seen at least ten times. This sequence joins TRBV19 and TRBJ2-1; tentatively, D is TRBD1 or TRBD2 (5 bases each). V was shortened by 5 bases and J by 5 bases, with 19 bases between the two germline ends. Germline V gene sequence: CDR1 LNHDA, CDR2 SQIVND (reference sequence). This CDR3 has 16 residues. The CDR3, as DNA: TGTGCCAGTAGTTTCCTCGGGGCGGGTGCCGACAATGAGCAGTTCTTC. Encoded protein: CASSFLGAGADNEQFF. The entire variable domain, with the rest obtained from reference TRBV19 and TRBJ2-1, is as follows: DGGITQSPKYLFRKEGQNVTLSCEQNLNHDAMYWYRQDPGQGLRLIYYSQIVNDFQKGDIAEGYSVSREKKESFPLTVTSAQKNPTAFYLCASSFLGAGADNEQFFGPGTRLTVL.

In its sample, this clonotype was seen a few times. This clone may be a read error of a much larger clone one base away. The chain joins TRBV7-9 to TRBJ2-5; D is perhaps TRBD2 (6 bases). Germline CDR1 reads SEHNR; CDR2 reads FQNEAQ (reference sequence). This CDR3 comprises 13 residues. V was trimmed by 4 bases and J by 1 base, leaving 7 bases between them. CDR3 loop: CASSWDFQETQYF. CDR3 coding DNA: TGTGCCAGCAGCTGGGACTTCCAAGAGACCCAGTACTTC.

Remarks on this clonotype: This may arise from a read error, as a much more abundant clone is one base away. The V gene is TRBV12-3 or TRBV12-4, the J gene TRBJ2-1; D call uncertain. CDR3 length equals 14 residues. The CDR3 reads CASSPRRNYNEQSF. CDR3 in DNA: TGTGCCAGCAGCCCTCGGCGGAACTACAATGAGCAGTCCTTC.

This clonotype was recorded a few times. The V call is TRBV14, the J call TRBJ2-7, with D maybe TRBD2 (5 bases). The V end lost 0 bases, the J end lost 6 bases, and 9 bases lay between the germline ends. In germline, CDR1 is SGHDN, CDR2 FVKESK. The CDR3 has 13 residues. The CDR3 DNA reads TGTGCCAGCAGCCAAGATTTGGCGGGCGAGCAGTACTTC. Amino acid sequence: CASSQDLAGEQYF. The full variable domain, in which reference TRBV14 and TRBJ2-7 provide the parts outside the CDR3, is EAGVTQFPSHSVIEKGQTVTLRCDPISGHDNLYWYRRVMGKEIKFLLHFVKESKQDESGMPNNRFLAERTGGTYSTLKVQPAELEDSGVYFCASSQDLAGEQYFGPGTRLTVT.

The DNA for the CDR3 is TGTGCCAGCAGTTCGGGACAGGGGGCGAATCCGCTAAGCACAGATACGCAGTATTTT. Translating gives CASSSGQGANPLSTDTQYF. This chain uses TRBV28 with TRBJ2-3, with 12 nucleotides matching TRBD1. This CDR3 spans 19 amino acids. Germline V lookup: CDR1 MDHEN, CDR2 SYDVKM. Germline trimming cut 4 bases from V and 0 bases from J; bases unmatched to any gene: 11.

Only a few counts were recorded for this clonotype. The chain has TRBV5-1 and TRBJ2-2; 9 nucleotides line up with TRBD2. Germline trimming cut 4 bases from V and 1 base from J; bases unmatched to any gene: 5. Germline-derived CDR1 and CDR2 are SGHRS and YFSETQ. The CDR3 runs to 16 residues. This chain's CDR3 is CASSQGLAVNTGELFF. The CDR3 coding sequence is TGCGCCAGCAGCCAGGGACTAGCTGTGAACACCGGGGAGCTGTTTTTT.